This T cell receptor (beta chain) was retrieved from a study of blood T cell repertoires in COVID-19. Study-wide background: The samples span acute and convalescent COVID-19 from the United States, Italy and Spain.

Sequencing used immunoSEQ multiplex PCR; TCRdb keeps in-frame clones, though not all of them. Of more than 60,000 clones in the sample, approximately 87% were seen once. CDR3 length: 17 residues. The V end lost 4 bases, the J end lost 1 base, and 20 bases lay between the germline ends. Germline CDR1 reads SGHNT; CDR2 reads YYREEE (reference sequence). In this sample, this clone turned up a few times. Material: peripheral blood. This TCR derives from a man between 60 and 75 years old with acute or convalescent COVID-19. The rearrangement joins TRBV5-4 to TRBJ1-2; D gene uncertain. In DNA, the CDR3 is TGTGCCAGCAGCCCGGCGGGCAGGCGAAGCCATAACTATGGCTACACCTTC. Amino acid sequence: CASSPAGRRSHNYGYTF. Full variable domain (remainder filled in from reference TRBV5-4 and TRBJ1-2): ETGVTQSPTHLIKTRGQQVTLRCSSQSGHNTVSWYQQALGQGPQFIFQYYREEENGRGNFPPRFSGLQFPNYSSELNVNALELDDSALYLCASSPAGRRSHNYGYTFGSGTRLTVV.